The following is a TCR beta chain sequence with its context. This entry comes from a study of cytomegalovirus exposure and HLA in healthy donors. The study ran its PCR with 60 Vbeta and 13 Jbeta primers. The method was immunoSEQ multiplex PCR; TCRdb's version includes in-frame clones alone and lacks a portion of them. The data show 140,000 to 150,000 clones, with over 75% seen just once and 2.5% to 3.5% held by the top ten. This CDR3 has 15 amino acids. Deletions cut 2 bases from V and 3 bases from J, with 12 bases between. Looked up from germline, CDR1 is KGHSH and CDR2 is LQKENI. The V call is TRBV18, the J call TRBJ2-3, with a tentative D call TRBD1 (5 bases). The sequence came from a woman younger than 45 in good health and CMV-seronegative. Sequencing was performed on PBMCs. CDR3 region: CASSPFGQGTDTQYF. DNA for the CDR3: TGTGCCAGCTCACCATTCGGACAAGGGACAGATACGCAGTATTTT.